What follows are 9 T cell receptor beta chains derived from one specimen sequenced in a study of identical twins. TCRdb reprocessed the 5' RACE reads with MiXCR, giving one entry per CDR3 protein. This table holds about 730,000 distinct CDR3 sequences, roughly 20% found once. In addition, the sample was reused for a study of T cells expressing NK-cell markers.

The specimen was PBMCs. The receptor set was obtained from a woman younger than 30 in good health.

The CDR3 reads CASSPAESEQFF. In DNA, the CDR3 is TGCGCCAGCAGCCCTGCGGAGAGTGAGCAGTTCTTC. The chain employs TRBV5-1 and TRBJ2-1; D not certain. Germline values: CDR1 SGHRS, CDR2 YFSETQ. Trimming pared 4 bases from V and 9 bases from J, leaving 11 bases between. The CDR3 is made up of 12 amino acids.

Ten or more counts support this clonotype. This chain links TRBV5-1 with TRBJ1-2, with 7 bases aligning to TRBD1. The CDR3 covers 14 residues. Germline V gene lookup returns CDR1 SGHRS and CDR2 YFSETQ. V lost 7 bases and J lost 5; bases outside the gene matches: 11. The CDR3 spells CASRPGTDYYGYTF. Written as DNA, the CDR3 is TGCGCCAGCCGGCCCGGGACAGATTATTATGGCTACACCTTC.

The V call is TRBV5-1, the J call TRBJ2-1, with a possible D match to TRBD2 (5 bases). This CDR3 has 14 amino acids. Trimming stripped 4 bases from V and 3 bases from J, with 11 bases between. CDR1 SGHRS and CDR2 YFSETQ come from the germline V gene. This CDR3 reads CASSGRTVYNEQFF. In DNA form, the CDR3 reads TGCGCCAGCAGCGGTAGGACTGTCTACAATGAGCAGTTCTTC.

The sample holds a few counts of this clonotype. This chain uses TRBV20-1 with TRBJ2-2; 7 bases match TRBD2. Trimming at V came to 1 base and at J to 8 bases, leaving 13 bases not matched to a gene. CDR1 is DFQATT and CDR2 is SNEGSKA in the germline V gene (reference sequence). The CDR3 runs to 16 residues. CDR3 nucleotides: TGCAGTGCTAGAGGAGCTAGCGGAGCTAGGGCTGGGGAGCTGTTTTTT. Translating gives CSARGASGARAGELFF.

Points on this clonotype: An end of the junction differs from the germline gene, which may be a read error. The chain has TRBV12-3 or TRBV12-4 and TRBJ2-1, with TRBD1 identical over 7 bases. This CDR3 is 14 amino acids long. The CDR3 here is CASTPSPTDREQFF. The CDR3 DNA reads TGTGCCAGCACCCCCTCTCCGACAGACAGGGAGCAGTTCTTT.

CDR3 protein: CASSQGIYSPLHF. CDR3 DNA sequence: TGTGCCAGCAGCCAAGGGATCTATTCACCCCTCCACTTT. The V and J genes are TRBV14 and TRBJ1-6; D unclear. CDR3 length: 13 amino acids. Germline assignment: CDR1 SGHDN and CDR2 FVKESK. V was shortened by 1 base and J by 8 bases, with 6 bases between the two germline ends.

Here the CDR3 reads CASNGASTYNEQFF. The CDR3 nucleotides are TGTGCCAGCAATGGGGCCTCGACCTACAATGAGCAGTTCTTC. The J gene is TRBJ2-1, the V gene TRBV14; a weak D match, TRBD1 (5 bases). The ends were cut back, 7 bases at V and 2 bases at J, with 12 bases in the middle. CDR1 and CDR2 (germline): SGHDN, FVKESK. The CDR3 has 14 amino acids.

This clonotype was detected only a few times. V gene TRBV9 combines with J gene TRBJ2-7; the match to TRBD1 covers 8 bases. The trim removed 2 bases at V and 3 bases at J, leaving 4 bases unmatched. CDR1 SGDLS and CDR2 YYNGEE come from the germline V gene. This CDR3 is built from 14 residues. CDR3 DNA: TGTGCCAGCAGCGTTGCCGGGACAGGCTACGAGCAGTACTTC. This gives the protein CASSVAGTGYEQYF.

The CDR3 DNA reads as TGCAGCGGGGGGGACCGACCCTATGGCTACACCTTC. Translation gives CSGGDRPYGYTF. This chain joins TRBV29-1 and TRBJ1-2; possible D gene TRBD1, 5 bases. The CDR3 length is 12 residues. V was cut by 7 bases and J by 4 bases, with 13 bases left in between. The germline V gene encodes CDR1 SQVTM and CDR2 ANQGSEA.